The 30 T cell receptor beta chains below all came from one sample that was sequenced in a study of cytomegalovirus exposure and HLA in healthy donors. It was with 60 Vbeta and 13 Jbeta primers that the PCR ran. Here immunoSEQ multiplex PCR was the method, and the copy in TCRdb shows in-frame clones only, minus some. The sample carries approximately 110,000 clones, about 76% recorded once. The specimen was PBMCs. Receptors were obtained from a woman in her 30s in good health and CMV-seronegative.

This rearrangement joins TRBV2 to TRBJ1-2; tentatively, D is TRBD1 (6 bases). Trimming took off 5 bases at V and 5 bases at J, with 9 bases between the two ends. Germline values: CDR1 SNHLY, CDR2 FYNNEI. This CDR3 has 12 residues. The CDR3 sequence: CASSQQGYGYTF. The DNA of the CDR3 is TGTGCCAGCAGTCAACAGGGTTATGGCTACACCTTC.

This chain joins TRBV7-8 and TRBJ2-2; tentative D call: TRBD2 (5 bases). CDR1 and CDR2 from the germline V gene are SGHVS and FQNEAQ. The length of the CDR3 is 19 residues. Trimming shortened V by 8 bases and J by 7 bases, and 32 bases separated the two germline ends. As DNA, the CDR3 is TGTGCCAGCGATCAGCTTCCCGGACTCCCAAGGAGGTATGGCGGGGAGCTGTTTTTT. Translating it yields CASDQLPGLPRRYGGELFF.

The chain has TRBV7-2 and TRBJ2-1, with TRBD2 matching over 10 bases. V dropped 6 bases and J dropped 0; count of bases not matched to a gene: 8. CDR3 length equals 17 residues. Looked up from germline, CDR1 is SGHTA and CDR2 is FQGNSA. CDR3 loop: CASRKTSGITSYNEQFF. The CDR3 region has the DNA TGTGCCAGCAGAAAAACTAGCGGGATTACCTCCTACAATGAGCAGTTCTTC.

In regard to this clone: An end of the junction does not agree with germline; a read error may underlie this. The CDR3 is CAGSELAGRALTGELFF. DNA for the CDR3: TGTGCCGGCAGTGAACTCGCCGGGAGGGCATTAACCGGGGAGCTGTTTTTT. The chain recombines TRBV2 with TRBJ2-2; 8 bases agree with TRBD2. This CDR3 contains 17 residues. Germline V gene data show CDR1 as SNHLY and CDR2 as FYNNEI.

The chain uses TRBV7-9 and TRBJ1-1; 7 bases agree with TRBD1. Germline V CDR1 and CDR2: SEHNR, FQNEAQ (reference sequence). This CDR3 spans 14 amino acids. Unmatched junction bases numbered 1, after V lost 3 bases and J lost 0 bases. CDR3 protein: CASSLGQLNTEAFF. As DNA, the CDR3 is TGTGCCAGCAGCTTGGGACAGCTGAACACTGAAGCTTTCTTT.

This clone was counted only a few times. The chain joins TRBV27 to TRBJ2-1, with D unclear. V lost 5 bases to trimming and J lost 5 bases, with 10 bases between them. Germline V gene sequence: CDR1 MNHEY, CDR2 SMNVEV (reference sequence). The CDR3 has 13 amino acids. The CDR3 DNA reads as TGTGCCAGCAGTCCCGGTCCGAACAATGAGCAGTTCTTC. It encodes CASSPGPNNEQFF.

The chain carries TRBV18 and TRBJ2-7; perhaps TRBD2 as D (6 bases). Trimming shortened V by 0 bases and J by 5 bases, and 8 bases separated the two germline ends. This CDR3 comprises 13 residues. Germline CDR1 and CDR2: KGHSH and LQKENI. The CDR3 is CASSPPSGDEQYF. CDR3 DNA: TGTGCCAGCTCACCACCGTCGGGGGACGAGCAGTACTTC.

V is TRBV27 and J is TRBJ2-7; tentatively, D is TRBD1 (5 bases). The CDR3 contains 14 residues. With 5 bases removed from V and 2 bases from J, the gap between germline ends came to 13 bases. Germline values: CDR1 MNHEY, CDR2 SMNVEV (reference sequence). The CDR3 sequence is CASSNPGRPYEQYF. In DNA form, the CDR3 reads TGTGCCAGCAGTAACCCAGGGCGTCCCTACGAGCAGTACTTC.

A few counts support this clone. This chain uses TRBV7-2 with TRBJ1-3, with a tentative D call TRBD1 (5 bases). This CDR3 has 15 amino acids. V was shortened by 6 bases and J by 0 bases, with 12 bases between the two germline ends. Per germline, CDR1 SGHTA and CDR2 FQGNSA. The CDR3 spells CASSSEGFSGNTIYF. CDR3 DNA sequence: TGTGCCAGCAGTTCGGAGGGGTTCTCTGGAAACACCATATATTTT.

The chain combines TRBV5-1 with TRBJ2-7; D might be TRBD1 (6 bases). V was trimmed by 6 bases and J by 1 base, leaving 20 bases between them. This CDR3 is 16 amino acids long. Germline assignment: CDR1 SGHRS and CDR2 YFSETQ. CDR3 sequence reads: CASTPGALGQSYEQYF. CDR3 nucleotide sequence: TGCGCCAGCACTCCCGGGGCCCTAGGACAGTCCTACGAGCAGTACTTC.

CDR3 in amino acids: CASSGGLLGELFF. Here the CDR3 DNA reads TGTGCCAGCAGTGGGGGACTACTGGGGGAGCTGTTTTTT. The chain combines TRBV27 with TRBJ2-2; 7 bases are shared with TRBD2. This CDR3 spans 13 amino acids. V was pared by 5 bases and J by 8 bases, with 5 bases of the junction left unmatched. CDR1 and CDR2 (germline): MNHEY, SMNVEV (reference sequence).

A single count supports this clone. J is TRBJ2-7 and V is TRBV5-1; D uncertain. V was pared by 0 bases and J by 7 bases, with 8 bases between. Germline values: CDR1 SGHRS, CDR2 YFSETQ. This CDR3 contains 12 residues. For the CDR3, the DNA is TGCGCCAGCAGCTTGGACAGTGGGGAGCAGTACTTC. It codes for CASSLDSGEQYF.

The chain joins TRBV4-3 to TRBJ2-3, with TRBD2 as a possible D gene (5 bases). The CDR3 extends over 16 amino acids. V was cut by 3 bases and J by 0 bases, with 13 bases left in between. Per the germline V gene, CDR1 is LGHNA and CDR2 is YSLEER. The CDR3: CASSQSPGMSTDTQYF. The CDR3 DNA reads as TGCGCCAGCAGCCAGTCCCCGGGGATGAGCACAGATACGCAGTATTTT.

The V gene is TRBV7-2, the J gene TRBJ1-4, with 10 bases fitting TRBD1. CDR1 is SGHTA and CDR2 is FQGNSA in the germline V gene. With 5 bases clipped from V and 5 bases from J, the junction kept 5 bases outside the gene matches. This CDR3 spans 15 amino acids. The CDR3 DNA sequence: TGTGCCAGCAGCGGGGACAGGGGCCCGAATGAAAAACTGTTTTTT. It yields the protein CASSGDRGPNEKLFF.

The chain has TRBV19 and TRBJ1-1; 7 bases agree with TRBD1. This CDR3 spans 16 amino acids. Germline CDR1 and CDR2: LNHDA and SQIVND (reference sequence). V was clipped by 0 bases and J by 1 base; unmatched bases: 5. CDR3 amino acids: CASSIDRDRKNTEAFF. The CDR3 DNA sequence: TGTGCCAGTAGTATAGACCGGGACAGAAAGAACACTGAAGCTTTCTTT.

V and J are TRBV21-1 and TRBJ1-1. TRBV21-1 represents a pseudogene. The CDR3 extends over 14 amino acids. CDR3 in DNA: TGTGCCAGCAGCAAAGATCATCCGGACACTGAAGCTTTCTTT. As protein: CASSKDHPDTEAFF.

This chain uses TRBV5-6 with TRBJ2-5; a possible D gene is TRBD2 (5 bases). Deletions cut 4 bases from V and 2 bases from J, with 18 bases between. CDR3 length: 16 residues. Germline V gives CDR1 SGHDT, CDR2 YYEEEE. The CDR3 loop reads CASSHSVLAYQETQYF. The CDR3 region has the DNA TGTGCCAGCAGCCACAGCGTGCTAGCATATCAAGAGACCCAGTACTTC.

The chain combines TRBV6-1 with TRBJ2-3, with a weak D call TRBD1 (6 bases). V gave up 5 bases and J gave up 0 bases, with 12 bases separating them. This CDR3 comprises 15 residues. Germline CDR1 MNHNS, CDR2 SASEGT. The CDR3: CASSTGSPSTDTQYF. CDR3 DNA sequence: TGTGCCAGCAGTACAGGGTCTCCTAGCACAGATACGCAGTATTTT.

V usage is TRBV7-2 and J usage is TRBJ2-3; TRBD2 agrees at 9 bases. Germline assignment: CDR1 SGHTA and CDR2 FQGNSA. V lost 9 bases and J lost 0; bases outside the gene matches: 13. The CDR3 is 17 residues long. CDR3 loop: CASKTSGSWGSTDTQYF. The CDR3 region has the DNA TGTGCCAGTAAGACTAGCGGTAGTTGGGGGAGCACAGATACGCAGTATTTT.

The chain carries TRBV15 and TRBJ2-1; D gene uncertain. V lost 0 bases and J lost 5, with 5 bases in between. Germline CDR1 LNHNV, CDR2 YYDKDF (reference sequence). The CDR3 covers 13 residues. In DNA, the CDR3 is TGTGCCACCAGCAGAGATATTAACAATGAGCAGTTCTTC. The encoded protein is CATSRDINNEQFF.

The chain uses TRBV7-8 and TRBJ2-7; 7 bases map to TRBD1. The ends lost 5 bases at V and 0 bases at J; junction bases unmatched: 7. CDR3 length: 15 amino acids. The germline V gene encodes CDR1 SGHVS and CDR2 FQNEAQ. The CDR3: CASSPPWDSSYEQYF. In DNA form, the CDR3 reads TGTGCCAGCAGCCCACCCTGGGACAGCTCCTACGAGCAGTACTTC. The full variable domain, in which reference TRBV7-8 and TRBJ2-7 provide the parts outside the CDR3, is GAGVSQSPRYKVAKRGQDVALRCDPISGHVSLFWYQQALGQGPEFLTYFQNEAQLDKSGLPSDRFFAERPEGSVSTLKIQRTQQEDSAVYLCASSPPWDSSYEQYFGPGTRLTVT.

The chain carries TRBV7-9 and TRBJ2-7; weak D call: TRBD2 (5 bases). The V gene lost 1 base and the J gene lost 5 bases, with 15 bases spanning the gap. Germline V lookup: CDR1 SEHNR, CDR2 FQNEAQ (reference sequence). The CDR3 totals 15 residues. CDR3 DNA sequence: TGTGCCAGCAGCTTAGAGGAGGCTGGAGCCCACGAGCAGTACTTC. As protein: CASSLEEAGAHEQYF.

This chain uses TRBV6-5 with TRBJ2-2, with D perhaps TRBD2 (5 bases). The CDR3 extends over 13 amino acids. The germline gives CDR1 MNHEY, CDR2 SVGAGI. Trimming pared 8 bases from V and 6 bases from J, leaving 13 bases between. CDR3 residues: CASSWESAGELFF. The CDR3 coding sequence is TGTGCCAGCTCGTGGGAGTCTGCCGGGGAGCTGTTTTTT.

This clone was found a few times. V and J are TRBV5-8 and TRBJ2-2; TRBD1 agrees at 7 bases. V was clipped by 9 bases and J by 1 base; unmatched bases: 9. Germline CDR1 SGHTS, CDR2 YDEGEE. This CDR3 is built from 15 residues. Here the CDR3 reads CATHRGMRNTGELFF. The CDR3 bases are TGTGCCACCCACAGGGGCATGCGGAACACCGGGGAGCTGTTTTTT.

This rearrangement joins TRBV6-1 to TRBJ2-3, with D maybe TRBD1 (5 bases). Germline lookup yields CDR1 MNHNS and CDR2 SASEGT. This CDR3 region has 14 residues. With 5 bases removed from V and 1 base from J, the gap between germline ends came to 10 bases. CDR3 in DNA: TGTGCCAGCAGTTATTTCAGGGGCACAGATACGCAGTATTTT. It codes for CASSYFRGTDTQYF.

For the CDR3, the DNA is TGTGCCAGCAGTTACGGAGGCGAGCCCTACAATGAGCAGTTCTTC. Encoded protein: CASSYGGEPYNEQFF. The chain employs TRBV6-5 and TRBJ2-1, with TRBD2 as a possible D gene (5 bases). V was clipped by 2 bases and J by 2 bases, with 10 bases between them. Germline CDR1 MNHEY, CDR2 SVGAGI. The CDR3 totals 15 residues.

The J gene is TRBJ2-1, the V gene TRBV28; 7 bases agree with TRBD2. Germline V gene data show CDR1 as MDHEN and CDR2 as SYDVKM. CDR3 length equals 16 residues. V lost 2 bases, J lost 8 bases, and 12 bases stayed unmatched. The CDR3 reads CASSLRARGSQYEQFF. The CDR3 DNA is TGTGCCAGCAGTTTACGTGCGCGCGGGAGCCAGTATGAGCAGTTCTTC. The full variable domain, with the rest looked up from reference TRBV28 and TRBJ2-1, is DVKVTQSSRYLVKRTGEKVFLECVQDMDHENMFWYRQDPGLGLRLIYFSYDVKMKEKGDIPEGYSVSREKKERFSLILESASTNQTSMYLCASSLRARGSQYEQFFGPGTRLTVL.

The rearrangement links TRBV7-8 to TRBJ2-7, with 7 bases lining up with TRBD2. Germline V CDR1 and CDR2: SGHVS, FQNEAQ. This CDR3 region has 13 residues. Trimming removed 5 bases from V and 1 base from J; junction bases left unmatched: 2. CDR3 DNA: TGTGCCAGCAGCCCCGGGGGGTCCTACGAGCAGTACTTC. It translates to CASSPGGSYEQYF.

The rearrangement links TRBV18 to TRBJ2-5; 9 bases fit TRBD2. CDR1 is KGHSH and CDR2 is LQKENI in the germline V gene. Trimming took 6 bases from V and 5 from J; bases not matched to a gene: 7. The CDR3 totals 14 residues. The CDR3 loop reads CASSPSGRLETQYF. The CDR3 coding sequence is TGTGCCAGCTCTCCCAGCGGGAGGTTGGAGACCCAGTACTTC.

The chain links TRBV4-1 to TRBJ1-2; possible D gene TRBD1, 5 bases. V was pared by 0 bases and J by 6 bases, with 5 bases between. Germline V gives CDR1 MGHRA, CDR2 YSYEKL. The CDR3 spans 12 residues. CDR3 loop: CASSQEDNGYTF. DNA of the CDR3: TGCGCCAGCAGCCAAGAGGACAATGGCTACACCTTC.